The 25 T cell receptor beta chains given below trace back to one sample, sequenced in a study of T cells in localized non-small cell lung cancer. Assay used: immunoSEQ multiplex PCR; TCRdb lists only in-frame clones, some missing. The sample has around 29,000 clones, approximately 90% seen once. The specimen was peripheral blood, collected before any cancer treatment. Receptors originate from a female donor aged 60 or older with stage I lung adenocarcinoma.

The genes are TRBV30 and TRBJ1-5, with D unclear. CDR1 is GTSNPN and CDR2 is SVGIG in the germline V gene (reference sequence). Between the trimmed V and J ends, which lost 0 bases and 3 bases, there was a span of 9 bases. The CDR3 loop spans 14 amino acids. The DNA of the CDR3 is TGTGCCTGGAGTGTTTCGCGAGACAATCAGCCCCAGCATTTT. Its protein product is CAWSVSRDNQPQHF.

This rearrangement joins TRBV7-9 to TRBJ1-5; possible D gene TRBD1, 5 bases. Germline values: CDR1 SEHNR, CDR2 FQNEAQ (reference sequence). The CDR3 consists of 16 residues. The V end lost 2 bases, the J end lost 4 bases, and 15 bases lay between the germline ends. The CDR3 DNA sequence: TGTGCCAGCAGCTTAATCTCGGGACCGGGAAATCAGCCCCAGCATTTT. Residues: CASSLISGPGNQPQHF.

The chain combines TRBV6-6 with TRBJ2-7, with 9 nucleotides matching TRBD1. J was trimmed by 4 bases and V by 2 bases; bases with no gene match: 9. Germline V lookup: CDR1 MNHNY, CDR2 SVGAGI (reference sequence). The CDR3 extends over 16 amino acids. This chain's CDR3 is CASSYASGGQGYEQYF. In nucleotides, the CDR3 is TGTGCCAGCAGTTACGCATCTGGGGGACAGGGTTACGAGCAGTACTTC.

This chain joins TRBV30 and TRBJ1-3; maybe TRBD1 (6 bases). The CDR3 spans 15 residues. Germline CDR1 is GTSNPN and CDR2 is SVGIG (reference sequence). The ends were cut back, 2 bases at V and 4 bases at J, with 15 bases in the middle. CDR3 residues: CAWSPGRGPGNTIYF. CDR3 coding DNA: TGTGCCTGGAGTCCCGGCCGGGGGCCGGGAAACACCATATATTTT. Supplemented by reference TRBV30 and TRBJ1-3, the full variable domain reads SQTIHQWPATLVQPVGSPLSLECTVEGTSNPNLYWYRQAAGRGLQLLFYSVGIGQISSEVPQNLSASRPQDRQFILSSKKLLLSDSGFYLCAWSPGRGPGNTIYFGEGSWLTVV.

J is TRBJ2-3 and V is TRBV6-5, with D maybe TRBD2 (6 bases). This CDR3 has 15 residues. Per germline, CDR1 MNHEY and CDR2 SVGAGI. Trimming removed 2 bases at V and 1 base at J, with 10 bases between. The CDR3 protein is CASSYDGGGTDTQYF. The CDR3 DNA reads TGTGCCAGCAGTTACGACGGGGGAGGCACAGATACGCAGTATTTT.

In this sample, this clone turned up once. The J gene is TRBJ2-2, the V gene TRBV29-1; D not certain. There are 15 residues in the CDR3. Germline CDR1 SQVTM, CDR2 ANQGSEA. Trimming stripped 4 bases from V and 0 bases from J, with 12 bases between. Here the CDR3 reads CSVGLRPSNTGELFF. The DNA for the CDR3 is TGCAGCGTTGGTTTGAGGCCCTCGAACACCGGGGAGCTGTTTTTT.

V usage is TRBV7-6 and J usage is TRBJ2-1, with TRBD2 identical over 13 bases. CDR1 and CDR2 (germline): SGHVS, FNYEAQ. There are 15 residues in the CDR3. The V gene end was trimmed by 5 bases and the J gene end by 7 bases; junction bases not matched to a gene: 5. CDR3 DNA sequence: TGTGCCAGCAGCCCACTAGCGGGAGGGCTAAATGAGCAGTTCTTC. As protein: CASSPLAGGLNEQFF.

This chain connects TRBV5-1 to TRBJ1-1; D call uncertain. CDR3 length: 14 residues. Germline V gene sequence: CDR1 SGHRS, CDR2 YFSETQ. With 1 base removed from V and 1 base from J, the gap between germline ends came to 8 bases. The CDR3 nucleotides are TGCGCCAGCAGCTTGCTAGACAAGAACACTGAAGCTTTCTTT. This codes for CASSLLDKNTEAFF.

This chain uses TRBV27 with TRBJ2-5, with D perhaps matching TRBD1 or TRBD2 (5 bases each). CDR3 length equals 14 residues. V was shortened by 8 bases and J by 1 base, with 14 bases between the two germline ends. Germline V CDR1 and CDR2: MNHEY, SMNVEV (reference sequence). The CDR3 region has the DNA TGTGCCAGCCGAATAACGGGGCGCCAAGAGACCCAGTACTTC. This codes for CASRITGRQETQYF.

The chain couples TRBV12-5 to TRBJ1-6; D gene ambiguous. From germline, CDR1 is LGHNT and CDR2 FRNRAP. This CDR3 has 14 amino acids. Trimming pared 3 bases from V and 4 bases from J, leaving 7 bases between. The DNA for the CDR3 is TGTGCTAGTGGTTTAGGGCAGTATAATTCACCCCTCCACTTT. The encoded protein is CASGLGQYNSPLHF.

The CDR3 nucleotides read TGTGCCAGCAGGTCCTCGGGACAGAGTAGAGCCCAGCATTTT. Protein: CASRSSGQSRAQHF. The chain uses TRBV27 and TRBJ1-5; TRBD1 agrees at 7 bases. The CDR3 is 14 amino acids. Germline V lookup: CDR1 MNHEY, CDR2 SMNVEV (reference sequence). The V segment lost 6 bases and the J segment 11 bases; nucleotides outside the gene matches: 13.

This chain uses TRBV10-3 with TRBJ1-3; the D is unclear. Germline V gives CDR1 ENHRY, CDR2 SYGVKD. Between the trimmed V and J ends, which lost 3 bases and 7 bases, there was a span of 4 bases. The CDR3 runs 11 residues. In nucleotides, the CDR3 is TGTGCCATCAGTGAACGTAACACCATATATTTT. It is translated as CAISERNTIYF.

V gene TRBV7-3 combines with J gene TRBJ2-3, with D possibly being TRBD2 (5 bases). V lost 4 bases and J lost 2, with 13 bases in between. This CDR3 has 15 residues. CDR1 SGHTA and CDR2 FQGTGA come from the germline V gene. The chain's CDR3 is CASSSGILYTDTQYF. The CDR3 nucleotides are TGTGCCAGCAGCTCCGGGATCCTTTACACAGATACGCAGTATTTT. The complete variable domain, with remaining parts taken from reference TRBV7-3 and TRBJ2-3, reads GAGVSQTPSNKVTEKGKYVELRCDPISGHTALYWYRQSLGQGPEFLIYFQGTGAADDSGLPNDRFFAVRPEGSVSTLKIQRTERGDSAVYLCASSSGILYTDTQYFGPGTRLTVL.

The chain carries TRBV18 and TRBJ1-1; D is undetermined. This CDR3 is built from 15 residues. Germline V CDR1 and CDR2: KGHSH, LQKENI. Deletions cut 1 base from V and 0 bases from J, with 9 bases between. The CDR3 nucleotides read TGTGCCAGCTCACCACGAGACGGGATGAACACTGAAGCTTTCTTT. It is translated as CASSPRDGMNTEAFF.

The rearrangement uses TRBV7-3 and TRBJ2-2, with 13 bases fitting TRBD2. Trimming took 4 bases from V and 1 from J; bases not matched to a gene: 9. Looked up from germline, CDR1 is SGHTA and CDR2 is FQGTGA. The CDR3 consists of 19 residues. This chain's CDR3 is CASSSLGLAGDRNTGELFF. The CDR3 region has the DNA TGTGCCAGCAGCTCACTAGGACTAGCGGGGGATAGGAACACCGGGGAGCTGTTTTTT.

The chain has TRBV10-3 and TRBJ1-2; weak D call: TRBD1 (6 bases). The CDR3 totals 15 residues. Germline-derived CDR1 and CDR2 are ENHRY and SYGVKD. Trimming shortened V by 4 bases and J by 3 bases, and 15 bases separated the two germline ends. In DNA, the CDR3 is TGTGCCATCAGTGTCCAAGTTAACAGGGACTATGGCTACACCTTC. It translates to CAISVQVNRDYGYTF.

The CDR3 DNA follows: TGTGCCAGCAGTTTCCGGGCCCCGCTCTCTGGAAACACCATATATTTT. The encoded protein is CASSFRAPLSGNTIYF. This sequence joins TRBV6-6 and TRBJ1-3; D is uncertain. V lost 4 bases, J lost 0 bases, and 13 bases lay in between. CDR3 size: 16 residues. Germline V gene data show CDR1 as MNHNY and CDR2 as SVGAGI (reference sequence).

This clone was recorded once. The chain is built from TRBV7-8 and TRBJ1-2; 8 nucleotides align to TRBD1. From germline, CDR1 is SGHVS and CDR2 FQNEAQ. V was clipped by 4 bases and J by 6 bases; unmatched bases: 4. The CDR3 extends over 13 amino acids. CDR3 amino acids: CASSSWTGHGYTF. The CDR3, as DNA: TGTGCCAGCAGCTCGTGGACAGGGCATGGCTACACCTTC. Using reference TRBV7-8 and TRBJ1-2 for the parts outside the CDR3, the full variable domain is GAGVSQSPRYKVAKRGQDVALRCDPISGHVSLFWYQQALGQGPEFLTYFQNEAQLDKSGLPSDRFFAERPEGSVSTLKIQRTQQEDSAVYLCASSSWTGHGYTFGSGTRLTVV.

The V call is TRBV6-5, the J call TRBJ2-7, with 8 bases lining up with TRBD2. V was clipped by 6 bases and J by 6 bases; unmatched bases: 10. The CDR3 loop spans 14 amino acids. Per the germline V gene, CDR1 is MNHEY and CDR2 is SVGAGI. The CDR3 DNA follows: TGTGCCAGCAGGGCTAGCGGGTTGATTTTCGAGCAGTACTTC. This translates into CASRASGLIFEQYF.

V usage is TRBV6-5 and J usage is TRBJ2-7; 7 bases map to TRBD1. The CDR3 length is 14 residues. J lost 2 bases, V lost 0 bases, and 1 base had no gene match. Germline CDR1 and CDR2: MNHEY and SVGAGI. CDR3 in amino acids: CASSYSRGPYEQYF. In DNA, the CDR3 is TGTGCCAGCAGTTACTCTAGGGGGCCCTACGAGCAGTACTTC.

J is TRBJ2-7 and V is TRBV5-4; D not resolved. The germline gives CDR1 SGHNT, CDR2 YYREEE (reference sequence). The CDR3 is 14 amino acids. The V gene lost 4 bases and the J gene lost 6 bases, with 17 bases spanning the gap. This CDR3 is CASSLGIGSGEQYF. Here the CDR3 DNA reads TGTGCCAGCAGCCTAGGGATTGGGTCGGGCGAGCAGTACTTC.

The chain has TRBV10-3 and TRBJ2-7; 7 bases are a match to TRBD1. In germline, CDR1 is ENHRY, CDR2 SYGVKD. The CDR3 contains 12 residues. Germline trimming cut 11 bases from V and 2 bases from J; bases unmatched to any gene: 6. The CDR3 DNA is TGTGCCTCCCGACAGGGCCCCTACGAGCAGTACTTC. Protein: CASRQGPYEQYF.

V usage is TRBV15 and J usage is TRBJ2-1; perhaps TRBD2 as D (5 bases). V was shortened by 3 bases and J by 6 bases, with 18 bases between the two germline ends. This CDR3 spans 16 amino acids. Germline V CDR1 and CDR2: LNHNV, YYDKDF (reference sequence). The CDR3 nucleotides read TGTGCCACCAGCAGGACTCCATTCAGAGGGCTCAATGAGCAGTTCTTC. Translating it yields CATSRTPFRGLNEQFF.

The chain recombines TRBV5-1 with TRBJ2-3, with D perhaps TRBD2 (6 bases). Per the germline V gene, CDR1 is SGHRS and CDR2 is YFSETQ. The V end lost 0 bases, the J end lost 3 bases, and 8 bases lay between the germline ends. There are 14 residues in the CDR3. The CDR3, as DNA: TGCGCCAGCAGCTTGGGACTAGTTACAGATACGCAGTATTTT. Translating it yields CASSLGLVTDTQYF.

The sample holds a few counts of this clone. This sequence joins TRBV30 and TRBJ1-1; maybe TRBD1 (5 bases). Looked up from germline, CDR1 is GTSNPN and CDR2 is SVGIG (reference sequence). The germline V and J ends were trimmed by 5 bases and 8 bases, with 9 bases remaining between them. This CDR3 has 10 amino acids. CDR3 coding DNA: TGTGCCTGGGGGGGTGCAGAAGCTTTCTTT. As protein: CAWGGAEAFF.